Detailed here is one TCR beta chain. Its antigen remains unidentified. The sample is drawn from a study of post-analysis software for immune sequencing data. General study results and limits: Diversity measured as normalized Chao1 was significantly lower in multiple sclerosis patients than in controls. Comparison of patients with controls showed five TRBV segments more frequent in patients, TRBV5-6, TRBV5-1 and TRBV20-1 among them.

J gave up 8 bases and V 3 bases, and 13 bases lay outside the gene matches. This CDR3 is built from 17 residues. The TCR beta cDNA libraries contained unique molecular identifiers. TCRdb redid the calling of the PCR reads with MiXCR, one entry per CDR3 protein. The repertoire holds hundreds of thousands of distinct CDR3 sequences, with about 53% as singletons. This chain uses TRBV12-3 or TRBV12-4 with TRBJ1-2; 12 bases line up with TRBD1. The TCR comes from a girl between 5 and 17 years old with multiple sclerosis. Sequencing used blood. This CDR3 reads CASSFWDPGQGAPGYTF. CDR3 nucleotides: TGTGCCAGCAGTTTTTGGGACCCGGGACAGGGGGCGCCGGGCTACACCTTC.